A single sample is the source of the 14 T cell receptor beta chains below, sequenced in a study of naive and memory T cell subsets (dated by TCRdb to the late 2010s). Receptor amplification or capture employed UMI-ligation and nested PCR. Data came from an Illumina MiSeq. The beta constant-region primer consisted of an equimolar mixture of two oligonucleotides that together covered TRBC1 and TRBC2. Four rounds of PCR, combining the SP2 primer with nested alpha and beta constant-region primers, were used to amplify the ligated cDNA. TCRdb cleaned the public reads at Q25 with fastp, built clones with MiXCR and kept in-frame beta chains. Rows with one shared CDR3 protein collapse into an entry with the most common genes and DNA. Within this sample are 8,500 to 10,000 distinct CDR3 sequences, with around 5.5% of them counted one time only. The leading ten clones occupy around 57% of the sample. Sample: CD4+ TEMRA cells from blood. What this sample's cell subset or site label stands for: effector memory re-expressing CD45RA, CD45RA+ CD27-. The source of these receptors is a human donor in good health.

This clonotype was seen only a few times. The J gene is TRBJ2-2, the V gene TRBV30; a weak D match, TRBD1 (6 bases). Germline V gene data show CDR1 as GTSNPN and CDR2 as SVGIG (reference sequence). V lost 0 bases and J lost 1, with 9 bases in between. The CDR3 covers 15 residues. In nucleotides, the CDR3 is TGTGCCTGGAGTGTACTCAGGGGGAACACCGGGGAGCTGTTTTTT. Its translation: CAWSVLRGNTGELFF.

Comment on this clonotype: This may arise from a read error, as a much more abundant clone is one base away. The rearrangement uses TRBV10-3 and TRBJ2-7, with D perhaps given as TRBD1 or TRBD2 (5 bases each). V was trimmed by 1 base and J by 6 bases, leaving 19 bases between them. This CDR3 contains 16 residues. In germline, CDR1 is ENHRY, CDR2 SYGVKD. The CDR3 nucleotides read TGTGCCATCAGTGAGTTAGCGAGGGCCTCAACAGGCGAGCAGTACTTC. It translates to CAISELARASTGEQYF.

There are many counts of this clonotype. The rearrangement joins TRBV2 to TRBJ2-1; either TRBD1 or TRBD2 may supply D (5 bases each). This CDR3 region has 15 residues. Germline V gives CDR1 SNHLY, CDR2 FYNNEI. V was shortened by 11 bases and J by 0 bases, with 17 bases between the two germline ends. The CDR3 nucleotides are TGTGCCGGGGGAACAGAGGCGGGCTCCTACAATGAGCAGTTCTTC. This encodes CAGGTEAGSYNEQFF.

This rearrangement joins TRBV6-5 to TRBJ1-6; perhaps TRBD1 as D (6 bases). Germline V gene data show CDR1 as MNHEY and CDR2 as SVGAGI. With 8 bases removed from V and 14 bases from J, the gap between germline ends came to 22 bases. The CDR3 contains 14 residues. CDR3 sequence: CASSVMARGGSLHF. CDR3 coding DNA: TGTGCCAGCTCCGTGATGGCGAGGGGGGGGTCCCTCCACTTT.

This clonotype was picked up many times. This sequence joins TRBV18 and TRBJ1-1; D possibly corresponds to TRBD1 (6 bases). V dropped 4 bases and J dropped 2 bases, with 14 bases sitting between them. The V gene's germline CDR1 is KGHSH and CDR2 LQKENI. The CDR3 extends over 15 amino acids. The CDR3 here is CASSRGLDRNTEAFF. In nucleotides, the CDR3 is TGTGCCAGCTCACGAGGCCTGGACAGAAACACTGAAGCTTTCTTT.

The chain links TRBV6-1 to TRBJ2-7; D is perhaps TRBD1 (6 bases). The CDR3 consists of 15 residues. Germline assignment: CDR1 MNHNS and CDR2 SASEGT. V was shortened by 0 bases and J by 4 bases, with 13 bases between the two germline ends. In nucleotides, the CDR3 is TGTGCCAGCAGTGAAGCAGGAAAAACAGGGTACGAGCAGTACTTC. This sequence encodes CASSEAGKTGYEQYF.

This clonotype was picked up many times. V and J are TRBV4-2 and TRBJ2-5; the D gene is possibly TRBD2 (5 bases). V lost 0 bases, J lost 3 bases, and 11 bases lay in between. The CDR3 is 15 amino acids. Germline CDR1 reads LGHNA; CDR2 reads YNFKEQ. As DNA, the CDR3 is TGTGCCAGCAGCCAAGACCCGGACTGGAAAGAGACCCAGTACTTC. This encodes CASSQDPDWKETQYF.

This clonotype was observed a few times. The chain recombines TRBV25-1 with TRBJ2-7; possible D gene TRBD2, 7 bases. CDR3 length equals 16 residues. The germline gives CDR1 MGHDK, CDR2 SYGVNS. V lost 0 bases and J 2 bases, leaving 14 bases between the germline ends. The CDR3 spells CASSEYGAGATYEQYF. In nucleotides, the CDR3 is TGTGCCAGCAGTGAATATGGGGCGGGGGCCACCTACGAGCAGTACTTC.

At least ten counts were recorded for this clonotype. The chain links TRBV12-3 or TRBV12-4 to TRBJ2-3; D is undetermined. CDR3 length: 12 amino acids. With 7 bases removed from V and 6 bases from J, the gap between germline ends came to 11 bases. In DNA, the CDR3 is TGTGCCAGCACCCCCACCGGTGATACGCAGTATTTT. This translates into CASTPTGDTQYF.

This clonotype was counted at least ten times. The chain carries TRBV6-1 and TRBJ1-1, with 9 bases that match TRBD1. Germline trimming cut 6 bases from V and 6 bases from J; bases unmatched to any gene: 5. This CDR3 region has 13 residues. CDR1 and CDR2 from the germline V gene are MNHNS and SASEGT. The CDR3 here is CASSRDRVAEAFF. The CDR3 DNA is TGTGCCAGCAGCCGGGACAGGGTCGCTGAAGCTTTCTTT.

This clonotype was counted at least ten times. The genes are TRBV20-1 and TRBJ2-7; 7 nucleotides match TRBD1. The germline gives CDR1 DFQATT, CDR2 SNEGSKA (reference sequence). With 6 bases clipped from V and 6 bases from J, the junction kept 8 bases outside the gene matches. This CDR3 region has 12 residues. CDR3 sequence (DNA): TGCAGTGCCGTTGAGGACAGGCCCGAGCAGTACTTC. This codes for CSAVEDRPEQYF.

This clonotype has just a few counts. The chain has TRBV18 and TRBJ2-1; maybe TRBD2 (5 bases). The germline V gene has CDR1 KGHSH and CDR2 LQKENI. The CDR3 has 11 amino acids. Deletions cut 7 bases from V and 8 bases from J, with 9 bases between. DNA of the CDR3: TGTGCCAGCTTACTAGTCGATGAGCAGTTCTTC. This gives the protein CASLLVDEQFF.

The chain couples TRBV18 to TRBJ1-4; the D gene is possibly TRBD1 (5 bases). The germline CDR1 and CDR2 sequences are KGHSH and LQKENI. The CDR3 length is 15 residues. Trimming left V 4 bases short and J 8 bases short, with 17 bases between. The CDR3 DNA reads TGTGCCAGCTCACTTTCAGGGCGAAGTAGCGAAAAACTGTTTTTT. Translation gives CASSLSGRSSEKLFF.

By share, this clonotype counts as medium-sized. The rearrangement links TRBV29-1 to TRBJ1-1; tentatively, D is TRBD1 (5 bases). The CDR3 covers 14 residues. V lost 7 bases and J lost 4, with 19 bases in between. Looked up from germline, CDR1 is SQVTM and CDR2 is ANQGSEA. The CDR3 reads CSAHLDSLGTEAFF. For the CDR3, the DNA is TGCAGCGCCCATTTAGACAGCCTGGGCACTGAAGCTTTCTTT.